The clone carrying this T cell receptor beta chain has at least ten counts. The data derive from a study of early T cells in non-severe SARS-CoV-2 infection. Overall study context: Sequencing of bulk RNA from unsorted whole blood was done, without chain pairing.

Each cDNA molecule carried a unique molecular identifier. MiXCR, run by TCRdb on the 5' RACE reads, gives a single entry per CDR3 protein. Among over 45,000 distinct CDR3 sequences listed, around 6% were seen once. The V gene lost 0 bases and the J gene lost 4 bases, with 16 bases spanning the gap. The CDR3 runs 16 residues. Germline V lookup: CDR1 LNHNV, CDR2 YYDKDF (reference sequence). The material sequenced was whole blood. V usage is TRBV15 and J usage is TRBJ2-7; a weak D match, TRBD2 (5 bases). The TCR was taken from an adult who was a healthcare worker with PCR-confirmed SARS-CoV-2 infection or an uninfected control (not recorded which). CDR3 sequence reads: CATSRDPGAGIYEQYF. For the CDR3, the DNA is TGTGCCACCAGCAGAGATCCGGGCGCCGGGATATACGAGCAGTACTTC.